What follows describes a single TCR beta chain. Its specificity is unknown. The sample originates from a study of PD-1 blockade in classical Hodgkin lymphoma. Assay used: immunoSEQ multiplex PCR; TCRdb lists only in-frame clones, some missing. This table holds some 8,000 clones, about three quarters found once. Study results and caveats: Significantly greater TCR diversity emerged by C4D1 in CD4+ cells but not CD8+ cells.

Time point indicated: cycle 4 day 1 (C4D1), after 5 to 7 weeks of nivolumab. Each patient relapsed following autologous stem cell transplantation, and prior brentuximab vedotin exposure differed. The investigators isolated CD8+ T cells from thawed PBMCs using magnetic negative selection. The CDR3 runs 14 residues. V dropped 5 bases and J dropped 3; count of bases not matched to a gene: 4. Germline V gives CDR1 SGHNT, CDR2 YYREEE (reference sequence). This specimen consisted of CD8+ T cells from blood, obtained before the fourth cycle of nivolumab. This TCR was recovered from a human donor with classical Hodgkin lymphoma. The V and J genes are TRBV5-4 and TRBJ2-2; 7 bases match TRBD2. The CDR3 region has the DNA TGTGCCAGCAGACCTAGCGGCTACACCGGGGAGCTGTTTTTT. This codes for CASRPSGYTGELFF.